These 7 T cell receptor beta chains share one sample of origin, sequenced in a study of cytomegalovirus exposure and HLA in healthy donors. Primers included in the PCR were 60 Vbeta and 13 Jbeta primers. Libraries were prepared by immunoSEQ multiplex PCR; TCRdb keeps only in-frame clonotypes and omits some of them. The data show roughly 140,000 clones, with more than 80% seen just once and about 4.1% held by the top ten. Sequencing was carried out using PBMCs. Receptors originate from a woman in her 40s in good health and CMV-seropositive.

The V and J genes are TRBV2 and TRBJ1-1; 7 positions agree with TRBD1. Germline CDR1 SNHLY, CDR2 FYNNEI. With V trimmed by 5 bases and J by 2 bases, 5 bases remained unmatched. The CDR3 runs 14 residues. CDR3 DNA: TGTGCCAGCAGTTATAGACAGGGAAACACTGAAGCTTTCTTT. As protein: CASSYRQGNTEAFF. Using reference TRBV2 and TRBJ1-1 for the parts outside the CDR3, the full variable domain is EPEVTQTPSHQVTQMGQEVILRCVPISNHLYFYWYRQILGQKVEFLVSFYNNEISEKSEIFDDQFSVERPDGSNFTLKIRSTKLEDSAMYFCASSYRQGNTEAFFGQGTRLTVV.

The chain recombines TRBV29-1 with TRBJ1-3; 7 bases line up with TRBD1. CDR1 is SQVTM and CDR2 is ANQGSEA in the germline V gene. Trimming removed 6 bases from V and 0 bases from J; junction bases left unmatched: 5. CDR3 length: 14 amino acids. CDR3 bases: TGCAGCGTATCCACAGGGGTCTCTGGAAACACCATATATTTT. This encodes CSVSTGVSGNTIYF. Combining the CDR3 with reference TRBV29-1 and TRBJ1-3 gives the whole variable domain SAVISQKPSRDICQRGTSLTIQCQVDSQVTMMFWYRQQPGQSLTLIATANQGSEATYESGFVIDKFPISRPNLTFSTLTVSNMSPEDSSIYLCSVSTGVSGNTIYFGEGSWLTVV.

The chain recombines TRBV5-1 with TRBJ1-3; unclear D gene. V gave up 0 bases and J gave up 0 bases, with 13 bases separating them. The CDR3 covers 17 residues. From germline, CDR1 is SGHRS and CDR2 YFSETQ. CDR3 amino acids: CASSLGTDLYSGNTIYF. The CDR3 DNA follows: TGCGCCAGCAGCTTGGGTACAGATCTTTACTCTGGAAACACCATATATTTT.

The rearrangement links TRBV7-8 to TRBJ2-7; 9 nucleotides align to TRBD1. Germline-derived CDR1 and CDR2 are SGHVS and FQNEAQ. The CDR3 covers 13 residues. After removal of 4 bases from V and 4 bases from J, the junction contained 2 bases not matched to a gene. CDR3 coding DNA: TGTGCCAGCAGCTCCGGGACAGGGTACGAGCAGTACTTC. As protein: CASSSGTGYEQYF.

The rearrangement uses TRBV6-1 and TRBJ2-3; the match to TRBD2 covers 10 bases. This CDR3 spans 16 amino acids. From germline, CDR1 is MNHNS and CDR2 SASEGT. J gave up 6 bases and V 3 bases, and 9 bases lay outside the gene matches. The CDR3 protein is CASSDRLAGVQDTQYF. For the CDR3, the DNA is TGTGCCAGCAGTGACCGGCTAGCGGGAGTGCAGGATACGCAGTATTTT.

This clone was counted a few times. The gene calls are TRBV7-3 and TRBJ2-5; maybe TRBD2 (5 bases). Looked up from germline, CDR1 is SGHTA and CDR2 is FQGTGA. The CDR3 runs to 16 residues. Trimming took 0 bases from V and 1 from J, leaving 12 bases between them. For the CDR3, the DNA is TGTGCCAGCAGCTTAACGCCTCGAGGGAGCCAAGAGACCCAGTACTTC. It encodes CASSLTPRGSQETQYF.

V gene TRBV4-1 combines with J gene TRBJ1-2, with no clear D. The CDR3 sequence is 15 residues long. V was trimmed by 2 bases and J by 4 bases, leaving 14 bases between them. Germline V gives CDR1 MGHRA, CDR2 YSYEKL. The CDR3 reads CASSQFKLSFYGYTF. The CDR3 nucleotides read TGCGCCAGCAGCCAATTTAAACTTAGCTTCTATGGCTACACCTTC.